A selection of T cell receptor beta chains follows, all from one sample in a study of blood T cell repertoires in COVID-19. Sequencing was performed with immunoSEQ multiplex PCR; in TCRdb, only in-frame clones are kept and a portion is missing. The data hold roughly 150,000 clones, with roughly 77% observed a single time. The sample comprised peripheral blood. The source of these receptors is a human donor in a cohort sampled during active COVID-19. Each CDR3 is given with its conserved first and last residue. The D gene is left open where the match is weak. Rows may omit the clone size; those that give it use once, few, many or a size class.

>TRBJ1-2|-|TRBD1|TRBV6-5
TGTGCCAGCAGGGACAGGGGGGTCGACTATGGCTACACCTTC
CASRDRGVDYGYTF
>TRBJ2-1|few|-|TRBV19
TGTGCCAGTACCGGACAGAGCTCCTACAATGAGCAGTTCTTC
CASTGQSSYNEQFF
>TRBJ2-5|few|TRBD2|TRBV10-3
TGTGCCATCAGTGGGAGCCGGACTAGCGGGGGGGGTCTCCAAGAGACCCAGTACTTC
CAISGSRTSGGGLQETQYF
>TRBJ1-6|few|-|TRBV3-1/TRBV3-2
TGTGCCAGCAGCCTCTCCGGAGGCTCCTATAATTCACCCCTCCACTTT
CASSLSGGSYNSPLHF
>TRBJ2-3|-|-|TRBV18
TGTGCCAGCTCTCCGTTCGGGACAGATACGCAGTATTTT
CASSPFGTDTQYF
>TRBJ1-2|-|TRBD1|TRBV7-2
TGTGCCAGCAGCTTATCACAGGGGGCGTTCTATGGCTACACCTTC
CASSLSQGAFYGYTF
>TRBJ2-5|-|-|TRBV7-2
TGTGCCAGCAGCGCCAGGGGGCTGGGCGGGAGTGAGACCCAGTACTTC
CASSARGLGGSETQYF
>TRBJ1-2|-|TRBD1|TRBV5-5
TGTGCCAGCAGCTGGGACCGACAGGGAGCAGCCGGCTACACCTTC
CASSWDRQGAAGYTF
>TRBJ1-1|-|-|TRBV12-3/TRBV12-4
TGTGCCAGCGACCGGGGGAACACTGAAGCTTTCTTT
CASDRGNTEAFF
>TRBJ2-1|-|TRBD2|TRBV2
TGTGCCAGCACCCCCGGGACTAGCGGGCCGTGGGAGCAGTTCTTC
CASTPGTSGPWEQFF
>TRBJ1-1|-|TRBD1|TRBV6-5
TGTGCCAGCAGTTATGTTGGGACAGGGGCCACTGAAGCTTTCTTT
CASSYVGTGATEAFF
>TRBJ1-5|-|-|TRBV5-5
TGTGCCAGCAGCACCCCGGGTCAGCCCCAGCATTTT
CASSTPGQPQHF
>TRBJ1-1|-|-|TRBV24-1
TGTGCCACCAGTGATTCAGACAGCACTGAAGCTTTCTTT
CATSDSDSTEAFF
>TRBJ2-7|-|-|TRBV19
TGTGCCAGTAGAGCGGCAGCAACCTCCTACGAGCAGTACTTC
CASRAAATSYEQYF
>TRBJ2-7|-|TRBD1|TRBV3-1/TRBV3-2
TGTGCCAGCAGCCAGGGACAGGGATCCTACGAGCAGTACTTC
CASSQGQGSYEQYF
>TRBJ2-3|few|-|TRBV7-3
TGTGCCAGCAGCTTAATCGTGGGAGCAGATACGCAGTATTTT
CASSLIVGADTQYF
>TRBJ2-3|-|TRBD2|TRBV19
TGTGCCAGCAAGTCGGGAGCTAGCGGGGCTACAGATACGCAGTATTTT
CASKSGASGATDTQYF
>TRBJ2-1|-|TRBD2|TRBV10-3
TGTGCCATGAGCCCCGGTAGCGGGAGAGGCGATGAGCAGTTCTTC
CAMSPGSGRGDEQFF
>TRBJ2-1|-|-|TRBV5-1
TGCGCCAGCAGCCGCGGGGGGACAGTGTTTACTAGCTCCTACAATGAGCAGTTCTTC
CASSRGGTVFTSSYNEQFF
>TRBJ2-2|-|TRBD2|TRBV18
TGTGCCAGCTCACCAAGACTAGCGGGAGGATCGGGCGGGGAGCTGTTTTTT
CASSPRLAGGSGGELFF
>TRBJ1-6|-|TRBD1|TRBV7-2
TGTGCCAGCAGCACACAGGGGAAAACGAGACTCAATTCACCCCTCCACTTT
CASSTQGKTRLNSPLHF
>TRBJ2-5|-|TRBD2|TRBV20-1
TGCAGTGCTAGTGAAACTAGCGGGAGGGTTGCTGAGACCCAGTACTTC
CSASETSGRVAETQYF
>TRBJ2-7|few|TRBD2|TRBV10-2
TGCGCCAGCTACGAAGGACTAGCGGGAGGTGGCGAGCAGTACTTC
CASYEGLAGGGEQYF
>TRBJ1-1|-|-|TRBV29-1
TGCAGCGTCCGTACAGGGATTGGCGAAGCTTTCTTT
CSVRTGIGEAFF
>TRBJ1-1|-|TRBD1|TRBV7-2
TGTGCCAGCAGCCTACAGGGGGGGAACACTGAAGCTTTCTTT
CASSLQGGNTEAFF
>TRBJ1-1|few|-|TRBV6-5
TGTGCCAGCAGTTACAGCCGCGGCACTGAAGCTTTCTTT
CASSYSRGTEAFF
>TRBJ2-3|-|-|TRBV27
TGTGCCAGCAGCACCAAGGTCGCGGGAGATACGCAGTATTTT
CASSTKVAGDTQYF
>TRBJ2-7|few|TRBD2|TRBV18
TGTGCCAGCTCACCCGGACTAGCGGTCTCCTACGAGCAGTACTTC
CASSPGLAVSYEQYF
>TRBJ2-5|-|-|TRBV19
TGTGCCAGTAGTACAGACTTCCAAGAGACCCAGTACTTC
CASSTDFQETQYF
>TRBJ1-6|once|-|TRBV30
TGTGCCTGGAGGTCACAGCAGAGCTCCTATAATTCACCCCTCCACTTT
CAWRSQQSSYNSPLHF
>TRBJ1-5|-|-|TRBV2
TGTGCCAGCAGTGCAGGGTTTCTCAATCAGCCCCAGCATTTT
CASSAGFLNQPQHF
>TRBJ1-2|once|-|TRBV5-1
TGCGCCAGCAGCATTGACAAAAAAGGCTACACCTTC
CASSIDKKGYTF
>TRBJ2-2|-|TRBD2|TRBV20-1
TGCAGTGCTAGTGTCGGACTAGGGACCGGGGAGCTGTTTTTT
CSASVGLGTGELFF
>TRBJ1-5|many|-|TRBV30
TGTGCCTGGAGTAAAGGGGGGGATCAGCCCCAGCATTTT
CAWSKGGDQPQHF
>TRBJ2-7|many|-|TRBV27
TGTGCCAGCAGTTTAGCGGGGACGGGCGAGCAGTACTTC
CASSLAGTGEQYF
>TRBJ2-7|once|TRBD1|TRBV30
TGTGCCTGGAGTAGGGGACAGCTCTACGAGCAGTACTTC
CAWSRGQLYEQYF
>TRBJ2-2|-|-|TRBV10-3
TGTGCCATCAGCCTTCTAGCGACGAACACCGGGGAGCTGTTTTTT
CAISLLATNTGELFF
>TRBJ2-2|few|-|TRBV3-1/TRBV3-2
TGTGCCAGCAGCCCTATAGACAAGAACACCGGGGAGCTGTTTTTT
CASSPIDKNTGELFF
>TRBJ1-5|-|TRBD1|TRBV19
TGTGCCAGTCATGGGACAGGGGGCGAGAATCAGCCCCAGCATTTT
CASHGTGGENQPQHF
>TRBJ2-1|-|-|TRBV9
TGTGCCAGCAGCGTATTCGGAGGGGCTTCCTACAATGAGCAGTTCTTC
CASSVFGGASYNEQFF
>TRBJ1-6|-|-|TRBV27
TGTGCCAGCAGACGAACCGGACAGAAAAATAATTCACCCCTCCACTTT
CASRRTGQKNNSPLHF
>TRBJ2-1|once|-|TRBV11-2
TGTGCCAGCAGCGACCCGGGTGGCGAGCAGTTCTTC
CASSDPGGEQFF
>TRBJ2-1|-|-|TRBV15
TGTGCCACCAGCCCAAGGGGCCTAGCGTTCTACAATGAGCAGTTCTTC
CATSPRGLAFYNEQFF
>TRBJ2-3|-|-|TRBV28
TGTGCCAGCAGTTATTTGCGGTGGAACTTTACAGATACGCAGTATTTT
CASSYLRWNFTDTQYF
>TRBJ2-3|once|TRBD2|TRBV5-1
TGCGCCAGCAGCTGGAGACTAGCGGGGGACACAGATACGCAGTATTTT
CASSWRLAGDTDTQYF
>TRBJ2-7|once|-|TRBV5-1
TGCGCCAGCAGCTCCGATCTAGTCTACGAGCAGTACTTC
CASSSDLVYEQYF
>TRBJ1-2|-|TRBD1|TRBV7-2
TGTGCCAGCAGCCTGGGACAGGGTAACGATGGCTACACCTTC
CASSLGQGNDGYTF
>TRBJ2-7|-|TRBD1|TRBV7-9
TGTGCCAGCAGCTTAGGGGACAGGGATGTCGACGAGCAGTACTTC
CASSLGDRDVDEQYF
>TRBJ2-5|few|TRBD1|TRBV5-1
TGCGCCAGCAGACAGGGGGGTAATGGCAGGGAAGAGACCCAGTACTTC
CASRQGGNGREETQYF
>TRBJ1-1|-|-|TRBV7-2
TGTGCCAGCAGCTTAGCGGGGGCAGACACTGAAGCTTTCTTT
CASSLAGADTEAFF
>TRBJ2-1|-|TRBD2|TRBV19
TGTGCCAGTAGTAAAGACACACTAGCGGGCTACAATGAGCAGTTCTTC
CASSKDTLAGYNEQFF
>TRBJ2-1|few|-|TRBV5-3
TGTGCCAGAAGCTTGTCGCTAGCGAGGTGTGGCTCCTACAATGAGCAGTTCTTC
CARSLSLARCGSYNEQFF
>TRBJ2-4|once|TRBD2|TRBV5-6
TGTGCCAGCAGCTTCCGGACTAGCGGGGGGGCGGGCAAAAACATTCAGTACTTC
CASSFRTSGGAGKNIQYF